What follows is one T cell receptor (beta chain) and its context. The antigen remains unidentified. Between the trimmed V and J ends, which lost 3 bases and 1 base, there was a span of 10 bases. The CDR3 is 14 residues long. From germline, CDR1 is MNHEY and CDR2 SVGEGT. With constant-segment primers, 5'RACE yielded cDNA libraries of TCR alpha and TCR beta that carried sample barcodes and UMIs. Each CDR3 protein is one row after TCRdb ran MiXCR on the 5' RACE reads. The profile covers roughly 170,000 distinct CDR3 sequences, with around a fifth appearing a single time and roughly 24% taken by the ten largest. The data derive from a study of T-cell memory formation after mild COVID-19. Whole-study findings and limits: Clones that contracted clustered mainly in CM and EM if CD4+ and in EMRA if CD8+. Still unconfirmed is whether the second-wave clones peaking on day 37 recognized SARS-CoV-2.

The genes are TRBV6-2 or TRBV6-3 and TRBJ2-7; D not resolved. This receptor was taken from an adult woman who had mild COVID-19 (a few samples of this study predate the infection). Cell type and time point are not known. Sequencing was performed on PBMCs or a T cell subset sorted from them (not recorded which). CDR3 sequence: CASSYFGASYEQYF. CDR3 nucleotide sequence: TGTGCCAGCAGTTATTTCGGCGCTTCCTACGAGCAGTACTTC.